The rows below give T cell receptor beta chains drawn from one sample of a study of shared clonotypes between healthy human individuals. The method was immunoSEQ multiplex PCR; TCRdb's version includes in-frame clones alone and lacks a portion of them. The sample holds 400,000 to 600,000 clones, 75% to 85% seen once. Sequenced input: PBMCs. These TCRs come from a woman aged 40-49 years in good health. Some clones in this sample may be carry-over from other donors' samples. Both conserved end residues are part of each CDR3. D genes are given only for firm matches.

J gene,V gene,CDR3 length,D gene,CDR3 protein,CDR3 DNA
TRBJ2-7,TRBV5-1,14,NA,CASSLVVSSYEQYF,TGCGCCAGCAGCTTGGTGGTAAGCTCCTACGAGCAGTACTTC
TRBJ2-1,TRBV18,17,NA,CASSPPRWPGEYNEQFF,TGTGCCAGCTCACCACCCCGGTGGCCAGGGGAGTACAATGAGCAGTTCTTC
TRBJ2-7,TRBV27,17,NA,CASSQPTRRAVSYEQYF,TGTGCCAGCAGTCAACCCACGCGGAGAGCGGTCTCCTACGAGCAGTACTTC
TRBJ1-2,TRBV7-2,13,NA,CASSLGHNYGYTF,TGTGCCAGCAGCTTAGGTCATAACTATGGCTACACCTTC
TRBJ2-1,TRBV5-1,14,NA,CASTLQATHNEQFF,TGCGCCAGCACCCTCCAGGCTACCCACAATGAGCAGTTCTTC
TRBJ1-2,TRBV28,17,NA,CASSPGGGSGPAYGYTF,TGTGCCAGCAGTCCCGGCGGGGGGTCGGGACCGGCCTATGGCTACACCTTC
TRBJ2-3,TRBV2,15,TRBD2,CASSGTSGETDTQYF,TGTGCCAGCAGTGGGACTAGCGGGGAAACAGATACGCAGTATTTT
TRBJ1-2,TRBV4-2,14,TRBD1,CASSRDRGQGGYTF,TGTGCCAGCAGCCGCGACAGGGGACAGGGGGGCTACACCTTC
TRBJ1-2,TRBV28,14,NA,CASSFGGTAVGYTF,TGTGCCAGCAGTTTTGGTGGCACCGCCGTTGGCTACACCTTC
TRBJ2-7,TRBV9,15,TRBD2,CASSVAAGESYEQYF,TGTGCCAGCAGCGTAGCAGCGGGAGAGTCCTACGAGCAGTACTTC